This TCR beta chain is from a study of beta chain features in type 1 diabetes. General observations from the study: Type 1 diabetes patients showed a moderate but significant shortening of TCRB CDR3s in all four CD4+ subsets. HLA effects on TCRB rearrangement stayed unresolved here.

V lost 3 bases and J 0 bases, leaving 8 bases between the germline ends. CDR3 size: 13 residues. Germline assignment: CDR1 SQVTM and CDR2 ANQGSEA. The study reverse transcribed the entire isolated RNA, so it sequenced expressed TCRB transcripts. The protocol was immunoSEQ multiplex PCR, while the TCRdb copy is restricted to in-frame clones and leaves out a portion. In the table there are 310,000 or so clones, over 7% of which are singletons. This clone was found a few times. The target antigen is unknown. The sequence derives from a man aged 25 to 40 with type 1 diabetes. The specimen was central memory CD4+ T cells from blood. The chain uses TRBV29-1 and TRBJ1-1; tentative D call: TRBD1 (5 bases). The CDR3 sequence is CSVDGGVNTEAFF. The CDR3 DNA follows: TGCAGCGTTGATGGGGGGGTGAACACTGAAGCTTTCTTT.